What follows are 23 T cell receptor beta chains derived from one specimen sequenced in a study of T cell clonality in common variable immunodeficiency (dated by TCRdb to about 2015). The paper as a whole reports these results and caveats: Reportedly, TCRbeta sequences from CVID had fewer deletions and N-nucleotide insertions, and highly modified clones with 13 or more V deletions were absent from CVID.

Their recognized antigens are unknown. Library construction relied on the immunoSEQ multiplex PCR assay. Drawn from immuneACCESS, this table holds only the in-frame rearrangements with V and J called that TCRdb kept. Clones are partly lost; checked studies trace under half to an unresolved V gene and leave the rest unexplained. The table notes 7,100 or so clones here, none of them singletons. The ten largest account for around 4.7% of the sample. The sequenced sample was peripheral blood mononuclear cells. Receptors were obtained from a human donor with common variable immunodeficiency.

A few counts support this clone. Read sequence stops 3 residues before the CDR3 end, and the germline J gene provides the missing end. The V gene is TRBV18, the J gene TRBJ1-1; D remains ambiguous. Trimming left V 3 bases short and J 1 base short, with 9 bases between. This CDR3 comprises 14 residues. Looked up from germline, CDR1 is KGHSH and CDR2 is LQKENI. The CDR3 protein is CASSPIDTNTEAFF. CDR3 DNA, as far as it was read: TGTGCCAGCTCACCTATAGACACGAACACTGAA.

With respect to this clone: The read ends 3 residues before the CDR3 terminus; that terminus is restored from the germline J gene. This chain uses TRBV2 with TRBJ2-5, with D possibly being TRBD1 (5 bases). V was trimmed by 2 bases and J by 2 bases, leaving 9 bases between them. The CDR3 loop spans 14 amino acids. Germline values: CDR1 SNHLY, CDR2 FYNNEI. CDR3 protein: CASSELGVQETQYF. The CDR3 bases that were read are TGTGCCAGCAGTGAACTAGGGGTACAAGAGACC. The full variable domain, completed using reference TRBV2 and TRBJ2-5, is EPEVTQTPSHQVTQMGQEVILRCVPISNHLYFYWYRQILGQKVEFLVSFYNNEISEKSEIFDDQFSVERPDGSNFTLKIRSTKLEDSAMYFCASSELGVQETQYFGPGTRLLVL.

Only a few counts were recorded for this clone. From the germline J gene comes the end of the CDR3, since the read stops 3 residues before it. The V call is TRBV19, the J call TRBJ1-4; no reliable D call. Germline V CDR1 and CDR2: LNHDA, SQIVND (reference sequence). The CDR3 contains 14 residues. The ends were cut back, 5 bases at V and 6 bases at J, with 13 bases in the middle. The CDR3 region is CASSGSWADEKLFF. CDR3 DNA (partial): TGTGCCAGTAGTGGGTCCTGGGCAGATGAAAAA.

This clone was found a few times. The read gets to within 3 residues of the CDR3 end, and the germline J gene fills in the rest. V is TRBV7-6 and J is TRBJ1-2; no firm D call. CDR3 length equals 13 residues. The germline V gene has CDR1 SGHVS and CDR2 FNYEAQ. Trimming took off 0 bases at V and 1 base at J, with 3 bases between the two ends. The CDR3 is CASSLAHNYGYTF. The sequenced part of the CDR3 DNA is TGTGCCAGCAGCTTAGCACATAACTATGGC.

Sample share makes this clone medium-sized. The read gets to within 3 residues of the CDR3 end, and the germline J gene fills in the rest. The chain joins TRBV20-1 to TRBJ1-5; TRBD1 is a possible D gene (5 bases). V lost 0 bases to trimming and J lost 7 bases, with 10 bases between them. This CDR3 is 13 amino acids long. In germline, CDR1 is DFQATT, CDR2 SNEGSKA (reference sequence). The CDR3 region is CSARDSSGQPQHF. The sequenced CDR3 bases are TGCAGTGCTAGAGATTCTTCAGGGCAGCCC.

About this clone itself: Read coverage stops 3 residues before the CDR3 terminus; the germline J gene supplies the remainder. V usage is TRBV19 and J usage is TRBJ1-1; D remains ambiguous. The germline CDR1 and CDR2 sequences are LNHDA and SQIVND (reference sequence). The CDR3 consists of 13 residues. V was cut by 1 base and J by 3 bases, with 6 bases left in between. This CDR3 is CASSIGAYTEAFF. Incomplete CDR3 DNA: TGTGCCAGTAGTATAGGAGCCTACACTGAA.

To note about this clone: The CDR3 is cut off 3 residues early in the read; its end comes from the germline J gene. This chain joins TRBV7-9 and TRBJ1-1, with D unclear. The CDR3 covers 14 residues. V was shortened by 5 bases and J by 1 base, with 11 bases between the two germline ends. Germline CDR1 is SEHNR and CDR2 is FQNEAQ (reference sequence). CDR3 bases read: TGTGCCAGCAGCCCGCCCGAGCCGAACACTGAA. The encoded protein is CASSPPEPNTE. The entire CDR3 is CASSPPEPNTEAFF.

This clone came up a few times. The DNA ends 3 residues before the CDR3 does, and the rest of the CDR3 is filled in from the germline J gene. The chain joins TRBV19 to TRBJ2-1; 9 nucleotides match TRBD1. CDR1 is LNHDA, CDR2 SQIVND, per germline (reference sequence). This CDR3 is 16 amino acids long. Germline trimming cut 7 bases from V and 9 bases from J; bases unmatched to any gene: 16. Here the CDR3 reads CASTPPPDRGGGEQFF. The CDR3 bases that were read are TGTGCCAGTACCCCACCCCCGGACAGGGGCGGGGGTGAG.

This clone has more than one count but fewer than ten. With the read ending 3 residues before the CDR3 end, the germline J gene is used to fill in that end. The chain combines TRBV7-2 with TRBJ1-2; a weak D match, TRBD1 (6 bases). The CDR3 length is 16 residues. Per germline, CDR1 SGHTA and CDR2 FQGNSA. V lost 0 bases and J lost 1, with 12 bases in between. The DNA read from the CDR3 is TGTGCCAGCAGCTTAGCATGGACAGACAATAACTATGGC. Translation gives CASSLAWTDNNYG. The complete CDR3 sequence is CASSLAWTDNNYGYTF.

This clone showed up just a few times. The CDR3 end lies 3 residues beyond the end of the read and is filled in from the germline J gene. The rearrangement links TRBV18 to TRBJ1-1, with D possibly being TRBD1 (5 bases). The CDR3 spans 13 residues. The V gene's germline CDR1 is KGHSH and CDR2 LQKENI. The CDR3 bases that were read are TGTGCCAGCTCACCAAGGCAGGGTGACGAA. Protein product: CASSPRQGDE. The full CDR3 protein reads CASSPRQGDEAFF.

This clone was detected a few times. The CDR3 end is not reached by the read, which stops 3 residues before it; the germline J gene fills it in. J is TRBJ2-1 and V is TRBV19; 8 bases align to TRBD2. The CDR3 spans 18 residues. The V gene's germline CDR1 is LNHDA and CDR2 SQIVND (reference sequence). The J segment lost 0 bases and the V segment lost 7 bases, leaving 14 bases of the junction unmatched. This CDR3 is CASKRRSGRGSSYNEQFF. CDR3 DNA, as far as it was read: TGTGCCAGTAAAAGGAGGAGCGGGAGAGGGAGCTCCTACAATGAG.

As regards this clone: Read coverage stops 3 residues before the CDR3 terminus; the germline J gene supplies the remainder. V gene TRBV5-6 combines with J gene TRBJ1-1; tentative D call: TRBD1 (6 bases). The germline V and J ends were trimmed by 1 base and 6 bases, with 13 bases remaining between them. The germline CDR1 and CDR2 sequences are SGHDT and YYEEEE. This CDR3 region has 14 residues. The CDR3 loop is CASSLSGGRPEAFF. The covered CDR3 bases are TGTGCCAGCAGCTTGTCGGGGGGGCGTCCTGAA.

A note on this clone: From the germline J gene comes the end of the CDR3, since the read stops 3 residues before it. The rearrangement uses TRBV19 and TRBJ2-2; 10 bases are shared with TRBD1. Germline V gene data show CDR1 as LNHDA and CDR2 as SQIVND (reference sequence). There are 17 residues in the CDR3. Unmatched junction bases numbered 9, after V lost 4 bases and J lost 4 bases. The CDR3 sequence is CASSNEWTGGGTGELFF. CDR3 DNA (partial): TGTGCCAGTAGTAATGAGTGGACAGGGGGTGGCACCGGGGAG.

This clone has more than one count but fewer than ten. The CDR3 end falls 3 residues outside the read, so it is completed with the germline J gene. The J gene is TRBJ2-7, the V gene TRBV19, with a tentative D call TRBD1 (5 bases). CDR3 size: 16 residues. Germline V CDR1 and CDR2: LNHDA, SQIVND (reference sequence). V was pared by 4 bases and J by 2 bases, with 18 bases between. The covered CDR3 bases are TGTGCCAGTAGTAGGGGTTACAGGACCTTTCCCTACGAG. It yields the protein CASSRGYRTFPYE. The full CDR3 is CASSRGYRTFPYEQYF.

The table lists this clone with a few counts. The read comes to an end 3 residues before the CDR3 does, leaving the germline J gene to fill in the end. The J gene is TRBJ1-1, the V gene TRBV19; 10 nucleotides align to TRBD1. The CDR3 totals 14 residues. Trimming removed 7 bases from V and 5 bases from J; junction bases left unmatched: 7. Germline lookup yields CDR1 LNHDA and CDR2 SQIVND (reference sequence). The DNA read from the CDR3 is TGTGCCAGTACAGACAGGGGGCGGGGGACTGAA. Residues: CASTDRGRGTE. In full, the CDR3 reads CASTDRGRGTEAFF.

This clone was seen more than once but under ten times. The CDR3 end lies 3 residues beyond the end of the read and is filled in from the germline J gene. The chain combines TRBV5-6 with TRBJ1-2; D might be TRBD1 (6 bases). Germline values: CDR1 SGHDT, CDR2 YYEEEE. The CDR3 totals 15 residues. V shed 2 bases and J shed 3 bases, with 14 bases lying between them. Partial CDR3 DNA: TGTGCCAGCAGCTTCAAGGGGGGGGTGGACTATGGC. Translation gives CASSFKGGVDYG. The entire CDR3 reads CASSFKGGVDYGYTF.

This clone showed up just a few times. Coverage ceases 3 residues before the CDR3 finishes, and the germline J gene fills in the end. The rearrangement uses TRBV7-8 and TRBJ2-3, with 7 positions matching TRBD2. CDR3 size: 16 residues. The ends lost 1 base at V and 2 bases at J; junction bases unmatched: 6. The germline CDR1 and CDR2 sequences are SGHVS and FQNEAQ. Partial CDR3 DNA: TGTGCCAGCAGCTTAGTCGGCGGGAGTACCACAGATACG. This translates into CASSLVGGSTTDT. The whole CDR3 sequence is CASSLVGGSTTDTQYF.

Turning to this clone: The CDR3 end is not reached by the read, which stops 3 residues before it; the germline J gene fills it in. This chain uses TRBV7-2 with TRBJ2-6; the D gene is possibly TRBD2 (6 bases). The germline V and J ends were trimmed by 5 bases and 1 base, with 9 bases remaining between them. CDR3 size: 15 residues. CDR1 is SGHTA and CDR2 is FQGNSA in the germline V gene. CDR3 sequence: CASSPGGSGANVLTF. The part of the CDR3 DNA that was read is TGTGCCAGCAGCCCAGGAGGGTCTGGGGCCAACGTC. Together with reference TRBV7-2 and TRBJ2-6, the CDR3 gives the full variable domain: GAGVSQSPSNKVTEKGKDVELRCDPISGHTALYWYRQSLGQGLEFLIYFQGNSAPDKSGLPSDRFSAERTGGSVSTLTIQRTQQEDSAVYLCASSPGGSGANVLTFGAGSRLTVL.

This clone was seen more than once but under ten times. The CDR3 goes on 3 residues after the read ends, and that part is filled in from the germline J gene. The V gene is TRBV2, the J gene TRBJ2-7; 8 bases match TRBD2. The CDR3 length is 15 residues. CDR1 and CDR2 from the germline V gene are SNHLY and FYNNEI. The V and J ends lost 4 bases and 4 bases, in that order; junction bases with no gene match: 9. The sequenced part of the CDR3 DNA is TGTGCCAGCAGTGGGAGCGGGACTAGTTTTTACGAG. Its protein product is CASSGSGTSFYE. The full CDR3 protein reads CASSGSGTSFYEQYF.

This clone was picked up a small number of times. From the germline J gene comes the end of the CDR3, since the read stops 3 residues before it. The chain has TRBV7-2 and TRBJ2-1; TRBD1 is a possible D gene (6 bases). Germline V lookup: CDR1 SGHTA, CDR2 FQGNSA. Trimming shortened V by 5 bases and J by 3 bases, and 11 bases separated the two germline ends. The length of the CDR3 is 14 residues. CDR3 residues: CASSPGAGYNEQFF. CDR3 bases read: TGTGCCAGCAGCCCAGGGGCCGGCTACAATGAG.

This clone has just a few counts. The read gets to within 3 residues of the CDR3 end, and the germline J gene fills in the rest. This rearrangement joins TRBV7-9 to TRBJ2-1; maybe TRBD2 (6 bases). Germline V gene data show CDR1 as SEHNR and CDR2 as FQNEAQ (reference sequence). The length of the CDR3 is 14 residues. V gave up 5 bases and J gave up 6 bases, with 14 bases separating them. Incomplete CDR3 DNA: TGTGCCAGCAGCCCCAGTTCCGGGGGCAATGAG. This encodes CASSPSSGGNE. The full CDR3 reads CASSPSSGGNEQFF. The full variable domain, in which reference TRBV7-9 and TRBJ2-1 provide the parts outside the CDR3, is DTGVSQNPRHKITKRGQNVTFRCDPISEHNRLYWYRQTLGQGPEFLTYFQNEAQLEKSRLLSDRFSAERPKGSFSTLEIQRTEQGDSAMYLCASSPSSGGNEQFFGPGTRLTVL.

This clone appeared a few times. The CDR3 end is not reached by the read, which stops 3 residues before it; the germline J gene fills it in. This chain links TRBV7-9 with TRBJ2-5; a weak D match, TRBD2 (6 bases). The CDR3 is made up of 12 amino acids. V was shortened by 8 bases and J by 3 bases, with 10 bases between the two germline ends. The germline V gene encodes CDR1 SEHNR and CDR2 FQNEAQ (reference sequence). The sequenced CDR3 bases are TGTGCCAGCGACCCGGGGGAAGAGACC. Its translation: CASDPGEET. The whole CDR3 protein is CASDPGEETQYF.

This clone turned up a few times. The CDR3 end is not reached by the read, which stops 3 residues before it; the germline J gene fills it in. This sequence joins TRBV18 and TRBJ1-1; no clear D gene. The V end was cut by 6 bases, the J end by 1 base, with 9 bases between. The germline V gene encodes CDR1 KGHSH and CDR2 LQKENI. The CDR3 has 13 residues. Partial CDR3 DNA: TGTGCCAGCTCGATTCAAGGGAACACTGAA. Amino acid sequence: CASSIQGNTE. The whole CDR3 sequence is CASSIQGNTEAFF.